Each of the 13 T cell receptor beta chains below was sequenced from the same sample in a study of shared clonotypes between healthy human individuals. Here immunoSEQ multiplex PCR was the method, and the copy in TCRdb shows in-frame clones only, minus some. Among millions of clones, more than 80% were seen once, and the ten largest hold roughly 0.15%. Sequenced input: naive CD4+ T cells sorted from blood. This sample's subset: CD45RA+ positively selected. The receptors shown here come from a man between 18 and 29 years old in good health.

CDR3 DNA: TGCGCCAGCAGCACCGACAGGGACGAGCAGTACTTC. It specifies CASSTDRDEQYF. This chain uses TRBV5-1 with TRBJ2-7, with 7 bases identical to TRBD1. The length of the CDR3 is 12 residues. Looked up from germline, CDR1 is SGHRS and CDR2 is YFSETQ. Germline trimming cut 4 bases from V and 5 bases from J; bases unmatched to any gene: 3. Based on the CDR3 plus reference TRBV5-1 and TRBJ2-7, the full variable domain is KAGVTQTPRYLIKTRGQQVTLSCSPISGHRSVSWYQQTPGQGLQFLFEYFSETQRNKGNFPGRFSGRQFSNSRSEMNVSTLELGDSALYLCASSTDRDEQYFGPGTRLTVT.

V gene TRBV18 combines with J gene TRBJ1-1; D unresolved. The CDR3 consists of 14 residues. Germline CDR1 KGHSH, CDR2 LQKENI. The V gene lost 4 bases and the J gene lost 5 bases, with 14 bases spanning the gap. Written as DNA, the CDR3 is TGTGCCAGCTCACTGGACGCTGGAGGAACTGAAGCTTTCTTT. It specifies CASSLDAGGTEAFF.

The chain links TRBV2 to TRBJ2-7, with D possibly TRBD2 on 5 matching bases. V dropped 8 bases and J dropped 0 bases, with 14 bases sitting between them. Germline loops: CDR1 SNHLY, CDR2 FYNNEI. The CDR3 consists of 14 residues. The CDR3 nucleotides are TGTGCCAGCTCCCGTTGGAGGAGCTCCTACGAGCAGTACTTC. Translated: CASSRWRSSYEQYF.

Comment on this clone: Other nucleotide sequences in the sample specify the same CDR3. The rearrangement links TRBV5-1 to TRBJ2-1; D uncertain. CDR1 SGHRS and CDR2 YFSETQ come from the germline V gene. This CDR3 comprises 15 residues. Trimming pared 0 bases from V and 0 bases from J, leaving 7 bases between. The CDR3 here is CASSLDPSSYNEQFF. The CDR3 DNA reads as TGCGCCAGCAGCTTGGATCCAAGCTCCTACAATGAGCAGTTCTTC. Based on the CDR3 plus reference TRBV5-1 and TRBJ2-1, the full variable domain is KAGVTQTPRYLIKTRGQQVTLSCSPISGHRSVSWYQQTPGQGLQFLFEYFSETQRNKGNFPGRFSGRQFSNSRSEMNVSTLELGDSALYLCASSLDPSSYNEQFFGPGTRLTVL.

The chain has TRBV11-2 and TRBJ2-3; 7 bases map to TRBD1. The junction had 9 bases not matched to a gene; V was cut back by 4 bases and J by 2 bases. The germline CDR1 and CDR2 sequences are SGHAT and FQNNGV. This CDR3 has 16 residues. The CDR3 DNA reads TGTGCCAGCAGCTCAGCCGGGACAGCGAACACAGATACGCAGTATTTT. Translating gives CASSSAGTANTDTQYF.

A note on this clone: Distinct nucleotide sequences in the sample also encode this CDR3. The V and J genes are TRBV5-4 and TRBJ2-5; D possibly corresponds to TRBD2 (6 bases). The V gene lost 1 base and the J gene lost 2 bases, with 6 bases spanning the gap. The CDR3 is 13 residues long. The germline CDR1 and CDR2 sequences are SGHNT and YYREEE (reference sequence). The CDR3 spells CASSLRGQETQYF. The CDR3 DNA reads TGTGCCAGCAGCTTGCGGGGGCAAGAGACCCAGTACTTC.

The genes are TRBV7-9 and TRBJ2-6; tentatively, D is TRBD1 (6 bases). V shed 5 bases and J shed 1 base, with 21 bases lying between them. Germline V CDR1 and CDR2: SEHNR, FQNEAQ (reference sequence). The CDR3 runs to 19 residues. The DNA for the CDR3 is TGTGCCAGCAGCCGTACTGGTAGGGACACAAAATCTGGGGCCAACGTCCTGACTTTC. It codes for CASSRTGRDTKSGANVLTF.

This sequence joins TRBV5-5 and TRBJ1-1; D call uncertain. Trimming stripped 2 bases from V and 4 bases from J, with 9 bases between. CDR3 length: 13 residues. CDR1 is SGHKS and CDR2 is YYEKEE in the germline V gene (reference sequence). CDR3 amino acids: CASSFGVGTEAFF. In nucleotides, the CDR3 is TGTGCCAGCAGCTTTGGGGTGGGCACTGAAGCTTTCTTT.

This clone was seen more than once but under ten times. The CDR3 loop reads CASGFWTDGYTF. CDR3 sequence (DNA): TGTGCTAGTGGTTTTTGGACGGATGGCTACACCTTC. J is TRBJ1-2 and V is TRBV12-5; D remains ambiguous. This CDR3 contains 12 residues. The V gene's germline CDR1 is LGHNT and CDR2 FRNRAP. V was shortened by 3 bases and J by 6 bases, with 8 bases between the two germline ends. The whole variable domain, remainder taken from reference TRBV12-5 and TRBJ1-2, is DARVTQTPRHKVTEMGQEVTMRCQPILGHNTVFWYRQTMMQGLELLAYFRNRAPLDDSGMPKDRFSAEMPDATLATLKIQPSEPRDSAVYFCASGFWTDGYTFGSGTRLTVV.

Concerning this clone: Germline and junction disagree at one end, which may indicate a read error. The V call is TRBV30, the J call TRBJ2-3; D might be TRBD1 (6 bases). Germline CDR1 GTSNPN, CDR2 SVGIG (reference sequence). CDR3 size: 13 residues. The CDR3 loop is CAWRGAVTGTQYF. In DNA form, the CDR3 reads TGTGCCTGGAGGGGGGCGGTCACAGGTACGCAGTATTTT.

This clone was counted a few times. Other DNA sequences in this sample translate to the same CDR3. The V gene is TRBV18, the J gene TRBJ1-6; D is uncertain. The CDR3 loop spans 13 amino acids. The V end lost 1 base, the J end lost 6 bases, and 4 bases lay between the germline ends. Germline V CDR1 and CDR2: KGHSH, LQKENI. In nucleotides, the CDR3 is TGTGCCAGCTCACCACAGGGTAATTCACCCCTCCACTTT. Its translation is CASSPQGNSPLHF.

The chain combines TRBV4-1 with TRBJ2-2, with D unclear. The germline V gene encodes CDR1 MGHRA and CDR2 YSYEKL. The ends were cut back, 2 bases at V and 6 bases at J, with 10 bases in the middle. The CDR3 contains 14 residues. The CDR3 coding sequence is TGCGCCAGCAGCCAAACGGGCCCCCCCGGGGAGCTGTTTTTT. It specifies CASSQTGPPGELFF.

This clone was picked up one time. This chain links TRBV30 with TRBJ1-2; D remains unclear. The V gene lost 4 bases and the J gene lost 4 bases, with 13 bases spanning the gap. This CDR3 region has 13 residues. Germline-derived CDR1 and CDR2 are GTSNPN and SVGIG (reference sequence). The CDR3 is CAWNSDLLYGYTF. In nucleotides, the CDR3 is TGTGCCTGGAACTCGGACCTCCTCTATGGCTACACCTTC.